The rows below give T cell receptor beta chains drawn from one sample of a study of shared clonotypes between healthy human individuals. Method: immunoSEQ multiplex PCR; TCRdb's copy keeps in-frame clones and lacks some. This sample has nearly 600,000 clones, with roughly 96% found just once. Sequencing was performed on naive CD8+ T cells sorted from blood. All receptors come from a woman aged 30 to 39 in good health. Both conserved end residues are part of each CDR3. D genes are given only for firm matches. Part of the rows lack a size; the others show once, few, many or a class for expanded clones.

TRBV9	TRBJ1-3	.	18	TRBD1	TGTGCCAGCAGCCCAAGGACCGGGACAGGGGATACTGGAAACACCATATATTTT	CASSPRTGTGDTGNTIYF
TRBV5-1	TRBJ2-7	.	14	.	TGCGCCAGCAGCTTTGAAGGGAGTTCCTACGAGCAGTACTTC	CASSFEGSSYEQYF
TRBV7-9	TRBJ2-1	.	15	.	TGTGCCAGCACCCCACGTTCCGGGCGGGGAGATGAGCAGTTCTTC	CASTPRSGRGDEQFF
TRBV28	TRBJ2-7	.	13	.	TGTGCGACAGTAGGGGATCTAACCTACGAGCAGTACTTC	CATVGDLTYEQYF
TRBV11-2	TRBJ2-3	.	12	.	TGTGCCAGTGCAAAAGGGGATTGGACGCAGTATTTT	CASAKGDWTQYF
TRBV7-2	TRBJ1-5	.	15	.	TGTGCCAGCAGCTTATCGGGATGGGGCAATCAGCCCCAGCATTTT	CASSLSGWGNQPQHF
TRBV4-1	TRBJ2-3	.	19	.	TGCGCCAGCAGCCCCAAGATCAGGGGGTTAGCGGGACCCACAGATACGCAGTATTTT	CASSPKIRGLAGPTDTQYF
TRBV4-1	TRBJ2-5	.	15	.	TGCGCCAGCAGCCAATCGGACAGTTTAGGAGAGACCCAGTACTTC	CASSQSDSLGETQYF
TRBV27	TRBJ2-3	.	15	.	TGTGCCAGCAGTTTTAGGACTCCCTCCACAGATACGCAGTATTTT	CASSFRTPSTDTQYF
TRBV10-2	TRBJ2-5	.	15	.	TGCGCCAGCAGTGATTCTGGGGGCTGGCAAGAGACCCAGTACTTC	CASSDSGGWQETQYF
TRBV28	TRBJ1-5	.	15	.	TGTGCCAGCAGTTTATTCGCGGCGTTTAATCAGCCCCAGCATTTT	CASSLFAAFNQPQHF
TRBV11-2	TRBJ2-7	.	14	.	TGTGCCAGCAGCTTAGATCTGGTGATCTACGAGCAGTACTTC	CASSLDLVIYEQYF
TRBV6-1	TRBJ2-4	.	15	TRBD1	TGTGCCAGCGGGACAGGAACTACGCATAAAAACATTCAGTACTTC	CASGTGTTHKNIQYF
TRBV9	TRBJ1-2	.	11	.	TGTGCCAGCAGCGACAGCTATGGCTACACCTTC	CASSDSYGYTF
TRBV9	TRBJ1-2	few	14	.	TGTGCCAGCAGCGTAGCTGGAAAGGACTATGGCTACACCTTC	CASSVAGKDYGYTF
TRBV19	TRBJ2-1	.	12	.	TGTGCCAGTAGTATGTTGAAGGATGAGCAGTTCTTC	CASSMLKDEQFF
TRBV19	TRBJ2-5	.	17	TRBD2	TGTGCCAGTAGTATAGATTCCCGGGAGGGCCCTTGGGAGACCCAGTACTTC	CASSIDSREGPWETQYF
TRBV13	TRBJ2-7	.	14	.	TGTGCCAGCAGCTTAGAACGTTCAGCCTACGAGCAGTACTTC	CASSLERSAYEQYF
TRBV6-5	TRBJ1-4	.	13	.	TGTGCCAGCAGTTACGGGATGGGGGGAAAACTGTTTTTT	CASSYGMGGKLFF
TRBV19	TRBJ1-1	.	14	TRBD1	TGTGCCAGTGCTGGGGACAGGCGGGTTCCAGGAGCTTTCTTT	CASAGDRRVPGAFF
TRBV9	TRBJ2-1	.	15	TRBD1	TGTGCCAGCAGCGCCGGACAGGGTTTATTCAATGAGCAGTTCTTC	CASSAGQGLFNEQFF
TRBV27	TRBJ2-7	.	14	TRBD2	TGTGCCAGCAGTTTATCGCGGGGGGGCTACGAGCAGTACTTC	CASSLSRGGYEQYF
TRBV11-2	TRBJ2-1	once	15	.	TGTGCCAGCAGCTTAGGCCCGGGGTCCTACAATGAGCAGTTCTTC	CASSLGPGSYNEQFF
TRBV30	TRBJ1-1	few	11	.	TGTGCCTGGAGTAGTGGCCCAGAAGCTTTCTTT	CAWSSGPEAFF
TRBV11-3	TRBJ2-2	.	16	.	TGTGCCAGCAGCTTAGATCCACAGGAGAACACCGGGGAGCTGTTTTTT	CASSLDPQENTGELFF
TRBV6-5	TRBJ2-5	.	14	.	TGTGCCAGCAGTTACGAGGGCCCGCAAGAGACCCAGTACTTC	CASSYEGPQETQYF
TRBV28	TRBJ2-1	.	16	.	TGTGCCAGCAGCCAAAATTCAGGGTTCTCCTACAATGAGCAGTTCTTC	CASSQNSGFSYNEQFF
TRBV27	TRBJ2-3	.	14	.	TGTGCCAGCAGATGGGGGGGGGCCCCAGATACGCAGTATTTT	CASRWGGAPDTQYF
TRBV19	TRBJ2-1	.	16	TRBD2	TGTGCCAGTAGTATAGATAGGACTAGCGGATACAATGAGCAGTTCTTC	CASSIDRTSGYNEQFF
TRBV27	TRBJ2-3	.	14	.	TGTGCCTCCCGCCGGGGAATTAGCACAGATACGCAGTATTTT	CASRRGISTDTQYF
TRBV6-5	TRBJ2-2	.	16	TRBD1	TGTGCCAGCAGTTTCCGGGACAGGGCGAACACCGGGGAGCTGTTTTTT	CASSFRDRANTGELFF
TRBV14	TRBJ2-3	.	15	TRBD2	TGTGCCAGCAGCCCACTAGCGGGGGTCCGGGATACGCAGTATTTT	CASSPLAGVRDTQYF
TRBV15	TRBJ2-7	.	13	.	TGTGCCACCAGCAGAGACAGGAACTACGAGCAGTACTTC	CATSRDRNYEQYF
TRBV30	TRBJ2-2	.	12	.	TGTGCCACGGAGAAGGGGGCCGGGGAGCTGTTTTTT	CATEKGAGELFF
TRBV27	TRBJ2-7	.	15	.	TGTGCCAGCAGTTTAAGGGTGGGCGGGATCCACGAGCAGTACTTC	CASSLRVGGIHEQYF
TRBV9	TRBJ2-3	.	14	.	TGTGCCAGCAGCGTCGGCGGGAGCACAGATACGCAGTATTTT	CASSVGGSTDTQYF
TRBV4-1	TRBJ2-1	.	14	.	TGCGCCAGCAGCCAAGACTTAGGCAACAATGAGCAGTTCTTC	CASSQDLGNNEQFF
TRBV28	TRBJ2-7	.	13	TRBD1	TGTGCCAGCAGTTTAAACAGGGGCTACGAGCAGTACTTC	CASSLNRGYEQYF
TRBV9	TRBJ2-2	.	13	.	TGTGCCAGCAGCGCCCGAGGCACCGGGGAGCTGTTTTTT	CASSARGTGELFF
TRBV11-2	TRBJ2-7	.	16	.	TGTGCCAGCAGCTCCCGGGAAAAATTGAGCTCCTACGAGCAGTACTTC	CASSSREKLSSYEQYF
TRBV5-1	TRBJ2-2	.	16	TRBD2	TGCGCCAGCAGCTACTTAGCGGGAGCCCTGAGTAGGGAGCTGTTTTTT	CASSYLAGALSRELFF
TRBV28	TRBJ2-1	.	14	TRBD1	TGTGCCACCCGGAGGACAGGGGGGTACAATGAGCAGTTCTTC	CATRRTGGYNEQFF
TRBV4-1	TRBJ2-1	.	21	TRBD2	TGCGCCAGCAGCCAAGGACACATACTGGCCGCCACGAGCGGGAGGGCCTCTGAGCAGTTCTTC	CASSQGHILAATSGRASEQFF
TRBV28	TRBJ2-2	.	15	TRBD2	TGTGCCAGCAGTTTTATAGGACTAGCAACCGGGGAGCTGTTTTTT	CASSFIGLATGELFF
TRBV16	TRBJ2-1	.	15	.	TGTGCCAGCGGGGGACGGGACACCCCCTACAATGAGCAGTTCTTC	CASGGRDTPYNEQFF
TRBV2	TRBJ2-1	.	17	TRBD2	TGTGCCAGCAGTGAAGCGCTCACTAGCGCGCCCTACAATGAGCAGTTCTTC	CASSEALTSAPYNEQFF
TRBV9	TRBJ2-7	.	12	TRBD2	TGTGCCAGCAGCGTAGAGGGAGGGGAGCAGTACTTC	CASSVEGGEQYF
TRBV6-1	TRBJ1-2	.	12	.	TGTGCCAGCGTAGGAGGGCCGCATGGCTACACCTTC	CASVGGPHGYTF
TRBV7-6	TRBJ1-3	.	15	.	TGTGCCAGCAGCTTAGTTGCGGGGGCTGGAAACACCATATATTTT	CASSLVAGAGNTIYF
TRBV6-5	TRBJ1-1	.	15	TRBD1	TGTGCCAGCAGTTACTCGACAGGGGTTCTCACTGAAGCTTTCTTT	CASSYSTGVLTEAFF
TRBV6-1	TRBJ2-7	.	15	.	TGTGCCAGCAGTGAGACTACAGACAGGATCTACGAGCAGTACTTC	CASSETTDRIYEQYF
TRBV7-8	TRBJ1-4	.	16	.	TGTGCCAGCAGCTCGGGTGATGGACGCATTAATGAAAAACTGTTTTTT	CASSSGDGRINEKLFF
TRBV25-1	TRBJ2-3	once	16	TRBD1	TGTGCCAGCAGTGGTACAGGGGATTGGGGCGCAGATACGCAGTATTTT	CASSGTGDWGADTQYF